A selection of T cell receptor beta chains follows, all from one sample in a study of human T cells and chemical hapten exposure. Each CDR3 protein is one row after TCRdb ran MiXCR on the RACE reads. The sample has some 150,000 distinct CDR3 sequences, 10% to 15% seen once. Sample: whole blood, taken in connection with sensitization to the hapten diphenylcyclopropenone (DPC). All receptors come from a woman in her forties or fifties with alopecia areata. Some clones in this sample may be carry-over from other donors' samples. Both conserved end residues are part of each CDR3. Fields, in order: J gene, D gene, clone size, V gene, CDR3 protein, CDR3 DNA. D genes are given only for firm matches. A clone size is listed for some rows: how often the clone was seen (once, few, many), or a class if it is expanded.

TRBJ2-5	NA	few	TRBV18	CASFAGLEQETQYF	TGTGCCAGCTTTGCCGGGCTGGAGCAAGAGACCCAGTACTTC
TRBJ1-2	TRBD1	NA	TRBV12-3/TRBV12-4	CASSLGDREDYGYTF	TGTGCCAGCAGTTTAGGAGACAGGGAGGACTATGGCTACACCTTC
TRBJ2-1	TRBD1	NA	TRBV10-1	CASSEFDRGNEQFF	TGCGCCAGCAGTGAGTTCGACAGGGGCAATGAGCAGTTCTTC
TRBJ1-1	NA	few	TRBV5-4	CASSLRGRPTEAFF	TGTGCCAGCAGCTTGAGAGGGCGCCCCACTGAAGCTTTCTTT
TRBJ2-3	NA	NA	TRBV6-5	CASSAKSTDTQYF	TGTGCCAGCAGCGCGAAGAGCACAGATACGCAGTATTTT
TRBJ2-7	TRBD2	many	TRBV6-6	CASSPGTSGWNYEQYF	TGTGCCAGCAGCCCCGGGACTAGCGGGTGGAACTACGAGCAGTACTTC
TRBJ2-5	TRBD2	NA	TRBV6-5	CASSRTSGRAGKTQYF	TGTGCCAGCAGTCGGACTAGCGGGAGGGCCGGGAAGACCCAGTACTTC
TRBJ2-5	TRBD2	many	TRBV20-1	CSARMIAGREETQYF	TGCAGTGCTCGGATGATAGCGGGAAGAGAAGAGACCCAGTACTTC
TRBJ1-1	NA	few	TRBV11-3	CASSSTSNTEAFF	TGTGCCAGCAGCTCGACCTCGAACACTGAAGCTTTCTTT
TRBJ2-1	TRBD2	NA	TRBV14	CASSRASGLNTNEQFF	TGTGCCAGCAGCCGCGCTAGCGGCCTCAATACCAATGAGCAGTTCTTC
TRBJ1-1	NA	many	TRBV14	CASSQDLTRNTEAFF	TGTGCCAGCAGCCAAGATTTGACGCGTAACACTGAAGCTTTCTTT
TRBJ1-4	NA	many	TRBV5-1	CASSLTTGTTNEKLFF	TGCGCCAGCAGCTTGACAACAGGGACAACTAATGAAAAACTGTTTTTT
TRBJ2-7	NA	many	TRBV24-1	CATSEGGHREQYF	TGTGCCACCAGTGAGGGGGGGCATCGCGAGCAGTACTTC
TRBJ2-7	NA	NA	TRBV11-2	CASSLRSGAYEQYF	TGTGCCAGCAGCTTGAGGTCAGGGGCCTACGAGCAGTACTTC
TRBJ2-1	NA	few	TRBV7-3	CASSLRSDGTPFF	TGTGCCAGCAGCTTAAGGTCTGACGGGACCCCCTTCTTC
TRBJ2-7	NA	few	TRBV6-2/TRBV6-3	CASSYPATYGEQYF	TGTGCCAGCAGTTACCCGGCGACCTACGGGGAGCAGTACTTC
TRBJ2-7	NA	NA	TRBV5-1	CASRLSGNEQYF	TGCGCCAGCAGATTGTCCGGGAACGAGCAGTACTTC
TRBJ2-3	TRBD2	NA	TRBV10-1	CASSESILAGGVVTDTQYF	TGCGCCAGCAGTGAGTCGATCCTAGCGGGAGGGGTCGTCACAGATACGCAGTATTTT
TRBJ1-1	NA	NA	TRBV5-1	CASSGTFEAFF	TGCGCCAGCAGCGGGACATTTGAAGCTTTCTTT
TRBJ2-2	NA	many	TRBV29-1	CSVGGIIPGAGELFF	TGCAGCGTTGGGGGGATAATCCCAGGGGCCGGGGAGCTGTTTTTT
TRBJ2-3	TRBD2	NA	TRBV20-1	CSVLGLAGPDTQYF	TGCAGTGTCCTGGGACTAGCGGGACCAGATACGCAGTATTTT
TRBJ2-7	NA	NA	TRBV20-1	CSVPWGGEQYF	TGCAGTGTCCCCTGGGGCGGCGAGCAGTACTTC
TRBJ2-7	TRBD1	NA	TRBV10-3	CAISRTGVAYEQYF	TGTGCCATCAGTCGAACAGGGGTTGCCTACGAGCAGTACTTC
TRBJ1-4	NA	NA	TRBV21-1	CASSLQGRDEKLFF	TGTGCCAGCAGCTTACAGGGACGGGATGAAAAACTGTTTTTT
TRBJ1-2	TRBD1	NA	TRBV25-1	CASSARLQGIHTF	TGTGCCAGCAGTGCCCGCCTACAGGGGATTCACACCTTC
TRBJ1-6	NA	NA	TRBV6-5	CASSYATRSPLHF	TGTGCCAGCAGTTACGCAACCAGGTCACCCCTCCACTTT
TRBJ2-3	TRBD2	many	TRBV7-2	CASSPTSYTDTQYF	TGTGCCAGCAGCCCGACTAGCTACACAGATACGCAGTATTTT
TRBJ2-7	NA	few	TRBV7-2	CASSALAGEQYF	TGTGCCAGCAGCGCCCTAGCTGGCGAGCAGTACTTC
TRBJ1-1	NA	NA	TRBV12-5	CASGGGYTEAFF	TGTGCTAGTGGAGGCGGTTACACTGAAGCTTTCTTT
TRBJ1-6	NA	many	TRBV3-1	CASSQDARSSYNSPLHF	TGTGCCAGCAGCCAAGATGCGAGGAGCTCCTATAATTCACCCCTCCACTTT
TRBJ2-5	TRBD2	NA	TRBV29-1	CSVEEGTSGTGTQYF	TGCAGCGTTGAAGAGGGGACTAGCGGAACGGGGACCCAGTACTTC
TRBJ2-2	TRBD2	few	TRBV7-2	CASSLLLAGATNTGELFF	TGTGCCAGCAGCTTATTGCTAGCGGGGGCTACGAACACCGGGGAGCTGTTTTTT
TRBJ2-5	NA	NA	TRBV7-9	CASSPPLAARETQYF	TGTGCCAGCAGCCCCCCCCTGGCCGCTCGGGAGACCCAGTACTTC
TRBJ2-1	TRBD2	NA	TRBV2	CASTPAGGVVNEQFF	TGTGCCAGCACCCCCGCGGGGGGTGTCGTCAATGAGCAGTTCTTC
TRBJ1-1	TRBD1	many	TRBV28	CASSTGGFNTEAFF	TGTGCCAGCAGTACAGGGGGCTTCAACACTGAAGCTTTCTTT
TRBJ2-7	TRBD2	few	TRBV20-1	CSAKAGVNEQYF	TGCAGTGCTAAGGCGGGAGTAAACGAGCAGTACTTC
TRBJ2-4	NA	NA	TRBV2	CASSEGGRRAKNIQYF	TGTGCCAGCAGTGAAGGGGGACGTAGAGCCAAAAACATTCAGTACTTC
TRBJ2-1	NA	few	TRBV29-1	CSVNPSSYNEQFF	TGCAGCGTTAATCCTAGCTCCTACAATGAGCAGTTCTTC
TRBJ1-1	NA	many	TRBV12-3/TRBV12-4	CASSRGQWNTEAFF	TGTGCCAGCAGTCGTGGACAGTGGAACACTGAAGCTTTCTTT
TRBJ2-7	TRBD1	few	TRBV7-2	CASSQPTGPYEQYF	TGTGCCAGCAGCCAACCGACAGGGCCCTACGAGCAGTACTTC
TRBJ2-3	NA	few	TRBV5-4	CASSLQVGTDTQYF	TGTGCCAGCAGCCTACAGGTGGGCACAGATACGCAGTATTTT
TRBJ1-2	TRBD1	many	TRBV28	CASFTGGNGYTF	TGTGCCTCCTTTACAGGGGGCAATGGCTACACCTTC
TRBJ2-7	NA	many	TRBV12-3/TRBV12-4	CASAPPTNVYEQYF	TGTGCCAGCGCTCCACCGACGAATGTCTACGAGCAGTACTTC
TRBJ2-1	TRBD1	NA	TRBV12-3/TRBV12-4	CASSSRQGAQNEQFF	TGTGCCAGCAGTTCCCGACAGGGGGCGCAAAATGAGCAGTTCTTC
TRBJ2-7	TRBD1	many	TRBV5-1	CASFRDRGYEQYF	TGCGCCAGTTTCCGGGACAGGGGTTACGAGCAGTACTTC
TRBJ2-7	TRBD2	few	TRBV3-1	CASSQRGAGGREQYF	TGTGCCAGCAGCCAACGTGGCGCGGGAGGTCGTGAGCAGTACTTC
TRBJ2-7	NA	NA	TRBV7-6	CASSLNVGHSYEQYF	TGTGCCAGCAGCTTAAATGTCGGTCACTCCTACGAGCAGTACTTC
TRBJ2-1	NA	many	TRBV20-1	CSAPAKVNEQFF	TGCAGTGCCCCAGCGAAGGTCAATGAGCAGTTCTTC
TRBJ2-1	TRBD1	NA	TRBV29-1	CSVGDRVNNEQFF	TGCAGCGTTGGGGACAGGGTCAACAATGAGCAGTTCTTC
TRBJ2-7	NA	many	TRBV28	CASSSTYEQYF	TGTGCCAGCAGTTCCACCTACGAGCAGTACTTC
TRBJ2-1	TRBD2	many	TRBV9	CASSPNPSGSSYNEQFF	TGTGCCAGCAGCCCAAATCCTAGCGGGAGCTCCTACAATGAGCAGTTCTTC
TRBJ1-2	NA	few	TRBV28	CASSSDGIGNGYTF	TGTGCCAGCAGTTCGGACGGGATTGGCAATGGCTACACCTTC
TRBJ2-1	NA	few	TRBV30	CAWSVPAVDYNEQFF	TGTGCCTGGAGTGTACCAGCGGTGGACTACAATGAGCAGTTCTTC
TRBJ1-5	NA	NA	TRBV20-1	CSACSPNRNQPQHF	TGCAGTGCATGTTCCCCCAACAGGAATCAGCCCCAGCATTTT
TRBJ1-5	NA	NA	TRBV3-1	CASSQGNQPQHF	TGTGCCAGCAGCCAGGGGAATCAGCCCCAGCATTTT
TRBJ2-7	NA	NA	TRBV21-1	CAGSRILSPSGTPYEQYF	TGTGCCGGCAGCCGCATCTTATCCCCTAGCGGGACCCCCTACGAGCAGTACTTC
TRBJ2-1	TRBD2	many	TRBV5-4	CASSGGLAGGSEQFF	TGTGCCAGCAGCGGGGGACTAGCGGGTGGTAGTGAGCAGTTCTTC
TRBJ1-4	TRBD1	NA	TRBV19	CASRQQGAGEKLFF	TGTGCCAGTAGACAACAGGGGGCAGGTGAAAAACTGTTTTTT